This T cell receptor beta chain was recorded in a study of CD8 T cells in Susac syndrome. After removal of 5 bases from V and 13 bases from J, the junction contained 7 bases not matched to a gene. This CDR3 has 14 amino acids. Germline V gene data show CDR1 as SGHTA and CDR2 as FQGNSA. RNA amounts of roughly 0.45 to 1 ug underwent reverse transcription with random hexamers. Amplification of TCR beta CDR3 by immunoSEQ multiplex PCR spanned 54 Vbeta and 13 Jbeta. TCRdb called the immunoSEQ multiplex PCR reads again in MiXCR, with one record for every CDR3 protein. The sample includes a few hundred thousand distinct CDR3 sequences, 92% seen only once; the top ten take over 0.065%. Peripheral blood CD8+ and CD4+ T cells were profiled by TCR beta sequencing.

What was sequenced was CD4+ T cells from PBMCs. This chain connects TRBV7-2 to TRBJ2-1, with 14 bases identical to TRBD2. The TCR sequence derives from a human donor with multiple sclerosis. The CDR3, as DNA: TGTGCCAGCAGCGAGACTAGCGGGAGGGCACGACAGTTCTTC. Protein product: CASSETSGRARQFF.